A selection of T cell receptor beta chains follows, all from one sample in a study of blood T cell repertoires in COVID-19. TCRdb's copy holds only in-frame clones and misses some; the assay was immunoSEQ multiplex PCR. The sample records fewer than 90,000 clones, about 90% being singletons. The sequenced sample consisted of peripheral blood. These receptors were taken from a woman of 80 years or more with active COVID-19. Both conserved end residues are part of each CDR3. Each record gives: J gene, V gene, D gene, CDR3 DNA, CDR3 protein. A D gene is named only where the DNA matches it firmly.

j_call: TRBJ2-3
v_call: TRBV4-1
d_call: TRBD2
cdr3_nt: TGCGCCAGCAGCCAGGAATGGACTAGCGGGAGCACAGATACGCAGTATTTT
cdr3_aa: CASSQEWTSGSTDTQYF

j_call: TRBJ2-2
v_call: TRBV18
d_call: .
cdr3_nt: TGTGCCAGCTCAACCCCGGGTACCGGGGAGCTGTTTTTT
cdr3_aa: CASSTPGTGELFF

j_call: TRBJ1-2
v_call: TRBV19
d_call: .
cdr3_nt: TGTGCCAGTAGCTTGGACTGGGACTATGGCTACACCTTC
cdr3_aa: CASSLDWDYGYTF

j_call: TRBJ2-1
v_call: TRBV11-3
d_call: TRBD2
cdr3_nt: TGTGCCAGCAGCTTAGGGCTAGCGGGGAGCAATGAGCAGTTCTTC
cdr3_aa: CASSLGLAGSNEQFF

j_call: TRBJ2-7
v_call: TRBV5-1
d_call: .
cdr3_nt: TGCGCCAGCAGCTTGGAACCGATCACAAGCTCCTACGAGCAGTACTTC
cdr3_aa: CASSLEPITSSYEQYF

j_call: TRBJ2-1
v_call: TRBV5-1
d_call: TRBD2
cdr3_nt: TGCGCCAGCAGCTTGGGGCTTATACTAGCGGGAGTCTCCTACAATGAGCAGTTCTTC
cdr3_aa: CASSLGLILAGVSYNEQFF

j_call: TRBJ2-3
v_call: TRBV6-2/TRBV6-3
d_call: .
cdr3_nt: TGTGCCAGCAGTTACAGGGGAAGTGGCGGAGGGAGCACAGATACGCAGTATTTT
cdr3_aa: CASSYRGSGGGSTDTQYF

j_call: TRBJ2-7
v_call: TRBV6-6
d_call: TRBD1
cdr3_nt: TGTGCCAGCAGTTACACAGGACAGGCCACCTACGAGCAGTACTTC
cdr3_aa: CASSYTGQATYEQYF

j_call: TRBJ2-1
v_call: TRBV5-4
d_call: .
cdr3_nt: TGTGCCAGCCGCGAAAGGGCGGGGAGCTCCTACAATGAGCAGTTCTTC
cdr3_aa: CASRERAGSSYNEQFF

j_call: TRBJ2-2
v_call: TRBV5-4
d_call: TRBD2
cdr3_nt: TGTGCCAGCAGCTCCCCCCTAGCGGGAGGAGTCGGGGAGCTGTTTTTT
cdr3_aa: CASSSPLAGGVGELFF

j_call: TRBJ1-1
v_call: TRBV18
d_call: TRBD1
cdr3_nt: TGTGCCAGCTCACCCGAGACAGGGGCGAACACTGAAGCTTTCTTT
cdr3_aa: CASSPETGANTEAFF

j_call: TRBJ2-5
v_call: TRBV2
d_call: TRBD2
cdr3_nt: TGTGCCAGCAGTGAGGGGGGACTAGCGTACCAAGAGACCCAGTACTTC
cdr3_aa: CASSEGGLAYQETQYF

j_call: TRBJ2-2
v_call: TRBV7-8
d_call: TRBD2
cdr3_nt: TGTGCCACCGCTAGATTAACCGGGACTAGCGGGGACACCGGGGAGCTGTTTTTT
cdr3_aa: CATARLTGTSGDTGELFF

j_call: TRBJ1-1
v_call: TRBV7-9
d_call: TRBD1
cdr3_nt: TGTGCCAGCAGCTGGGACAGGGGGACTGAAGCTTTCTTT
cdr3_aa: CASSWDRGTEAFF

j_call: TRBJ2-1
v_call: TRBV6-2/TRBV6-3
d_call: TRBD2
cdr3_nt: TGTGCCAGCAGTCGGACTAGCGGGAGATCCTACAATGAGCAGTTCTTC
cdr3_aa: CASSRTSGRSYNEQFF

j_call: TRBJ2-3
v_call: TRBV24-1
d_call: .
cdr3_nt: TGTGCCACCAGTGATATGGCGGAGTCTAGCACAGATACGCAGTATTTT
cdr3_aa: CATSDMAESSTDTQYF

j_call: TRBJ2-2
v_call: TRBV27
d_call: TRBD2
cdr3_nt: TGTGCCAGCAGGGTAGCGGGAGCGTACACCGGGGAGCTGTTTTTT
cdr3_aa: CASRVAGAYTGELFF

j_call: TRBJ1-2
v_call: TRBV14
d_call: .
cdr3_nt: TGTGCCAGCAGCCAAGTACAGGCCCGGGGCTACACCTTC
cdr3_aa: CASSQVQARGYTF

j_call: TRBJ2-7
v_call: TRBV3-1/TRBV3-2
d_call: .
cdr3_nt: TGTGCCAGCAGCCAAGGAGGGCCAGGGCAGTACTTC
cdr3_aa: CASSQGGPGQYF

j_call: TRBJ2-1
v_call: TRBV7-3
d_call: TRBD2
cdr3_nt: TGTGCCAGCAGCTTATCCAGCGGGAGGGTGTACAATGAGCAGTTCTTC
cdr3_aa: CASSLSSGRVYNEQFF